The rows below give T cell receptor beta chains drawn from one sample of a study of regulatory T cells in long-lasting Graves disease. MiXCR was run by TCRdb on the multiplex PCR reads, yielding one entry per CDR3 protein. The sample holds over 500,000 distinct CDR3 sequences, roughly 15% seen once. These same data were also listed under a study on T cells in Graves' hyperthyroidism and ophthalmopathy.

The specimen was peripheral blood mononuclear cells (PBMCs), collected at new diagnosis, from a patient treated with antithyroid drugs. The receptors derive from a young man with Graves disease. The conserved cysteine and the conserved F or W are not part of the CDR3 here.

J: TRBJ2-5; V: TRBV6-2/TRBV6-3; CDR3: ASRPVTSGKSETQY
J: TRBJ2-3; V: TRBV9; CDR3: ASSGSGSATDTQY
J: TRBJ2-1; V: TRBV20-1; CDR3: SASAGTSYNEQF
J: TRBJ2-7; V: TRBV13; CDR3: ASRDTSGRGYEQY
J: TRBJ1-4; V: TRBV12-3/TRBV12-4; CDR3: ASSLAGRSGIHEKLF
J: TRBJ2-7; V: TRBV28; CDR3: ASSPPDRVYEQY
J: TRBJ2-2; V: TRBV14; CDR3: ASSDRTGELF
J: TRBJ2-3; V: TRBV18; CDR3: ASSPQEGGTDTQY
J: TRBJ2-5; V: TRBV2; CDR3: ASSDRREADLPETQY
J: TRBJ2-1; V: TRBV28; CDR3: ASSPILPGGRDNEQF